These 32 T cell receptor beta chains originate from one sample sequenced in a study of cytomegalovirus exposure and HLA in healthy donors. The PCR ran on 60 Vbeta and 13 Jbeta primers. The protocol was immunoSEQ multiplex PCR, while the TCRdb copy is restricted to in-frame clones and leaves out a portion. The repertoire holds about 89,000 clones, with 70% to 80% as singletons. The sample was PBMCs. The receptors shown here come from a young man in good health and CMV-seronegative.

The chain has TRBV5-4 and TRBJ1-2, with TRBD1 matching 9 bases. The V and J ends lost 5 bases and 2 bases, in that order; junction bases with no gene match: 7. The germline gives CDR1 SGHNT, CDR2 YYREEE (reference sequence). The CDR3 totals 15 residues. CDR3 in amino acids: CASRPGQGRNYGYTF. CDR3 sequence (DNA): TGTGCCAGCAGACCTGGACAGGGGCGGAACTATGGCTACACCTTC.

This clone turned up a few times. This rearrangement joins TRBV15 to TRBJ2-5; weak D call: TRBD2 (7 bases). The CDR3 has 15 residues. Trimming removed 1 base at V and 5 bases at J, with 14 bases between. Germline V gene data show CDR1 as LNHNV and CDR2 as YYDKDF (reference sequence). The chain's CDR3 is CATSRVRGGGETQYF. The CDR3 nucleotides read TGTGCCACCAGCAGAGTGAGGGGAGGGGGGGAGACCCAGTACTTC.

The rearrangement joins TRBV19 to TRBJ2-1; 9 positions agree with TRBD1. Germline values: CDR1 LNHDA, CDR2 SQIVND (reference sequence). The V gene end was trimmed by 6 bases and the J gene end by 9 bases; junction bases not matched to a gene: 9. The CDR3 extends over 14 amino acids. The CDR3 DNA follows: TGTGCCAGTAGCGAACAGGGGGCGGAGGGTGAGCAGTTCTTC. Its protein is CASSEQGAEGEQFF.

V is TRBV28 and J is TRBJ1-4; 7 bases match TRBD1. This CDR3 region has 16 residues. Looked up from germline, CDR1 is MDHEN and CDR2 is SYDVKM. J gave up 8 bases and V 4 bases, and 13 bases lay outside the gene matches. The CDR3 nucleotides are TGTGCCAGCAGTTCTCATGACAGGGAAGTTGGGGAAAAACTGTTTTTT. This translates into CASSSHDREVGEKLFF.

With regard to this clone: The junction and the germline gene differ at one end; a read error may be behind it. V is TRBV7-9 and J is TRBJ1-3; D uncertain. Per the germline V gene, CDR1 is SEHNR and CDR2 is FQNEAQ (reference sequence). The CDR3 spans 14 residues. CDR3 DNA: TGTTCCAGCAGCTCCACAGCCTCTGGAAACACCATATATTTT. Translated, it gives CSSSSTASGNTIYF.

This clone was counted only a few times. The V gene is TRBV10-3, the J gene TRBJ2-2, with a weak D call TRBD1 (6 bases). The V and J ends lost 10 bases and 5 bases respectively, with 20 bases between them. The germline gives CDR1 ENHRY, CDR2 SYGVKD. CDR3 size: 15 residues. In DNA, the CDR3 is TGTGCCACCGAATCTAAACAGGGATATACCGGGGAGCTGTTTTTT. Translated, it gives CATESKQGYTGELFF.

The J gene is TRBJ2-2, the V gene TRBV15; 9 bases are shared with TRBD1. The CDR3 runs to 16 residues. CDR1 LNHNV and CDR2 YYDKDF come from the germline V gene (reference sequence). The V and J ends lost 2 bases and 4 bases, in that order; junction bases with no gene match: 5. The CDR3 loop is CATSRNRGRVTGELFF. DNA for the CDR3: TGTGCCACCAGCAGAAACAGGGGGCGCGTCACCGGGGAGCTGTTTTTT.

This chain joins TRBV18 and TRBJ1-1, with 11 bases identical to TRBD1. The junction had 5 bases not matched to a gene; V was cut back by 4 bases and J by 4 bases. The CDR3 has 15 residues. CDR1 and CDR2 from the germline V gene are KGHSH and LQKENI. The CDR3 here is CASSQGTGGFTEAFF. DNA of the CDR3: TGTGCCAGCTCACAGGGGACAGGGGGTTTCACTGAAGCTTTCTTT. Together with reference TRBV18 and TRBJ1-1, the CDR3 gives the full variable domain: NAGVMQNPRHLVRRRGQEARLRCSPMKGHSHVYWYRQLPEEGLKFMVYLQKENIIDESGMPKERFSAEFPKEGPSILRIQQVVRGDSAAYFCASSQGTGGFTEAFFGQGTRLTVV.

The chain uses TRBV6-5 and TRBJ2-1; TRBD1 matches at 8 bases. Trimming removed 2 bases from V and 0 bases from J; junction bases left unmatched: 3. Germline CDR1 MNHEY, CDR2 SVGAGI. CDR3 length: 16 amino acids. The CDR3 DNA sequence: TGTGCCAGCAGTTACAGACAGGGGCGCTCCTACAATGAGCAGTTCTTC. The encoded protein is CASSYRQGRSYNEQFF.

This chain links TRBV9 with TRBJ2-3, with 7 positions matching TRBD2. Germline V gives CDR1 SGDLS, CDR2 YYNGEE. CDR3 length equals 16 residues. With 6 bases clipped from V and 2 bases from J, the junction kept 12 bases outside the gene matches. CDR3: CASTPMGGGLTDTQYF. The CDR3 coding sequence is TGTGCCAGCACCCCCATGGGGGGGGGACTCACAGATACGCAGTATTTT.

The V call is TRBV29-1, the J call TRBJ2-5; D gene uncertain. Per germline, CDR1 SQVTM and CDR2 ANQGSEA. There are 10 residues in the CDR3. Here the CDR3 reads CGARKETQYF. In DNA, the CDR3 is TGCGGCGCTAGAAAAGAGACCCAGTACTTC.

This clone was detected only once. This chain joins TRBV7-9 and TRBJ2-5; 7 bases map to TRBD2. CDR1 is SEHNR and CDR2 is FQNEAQ in the germline V gene (reference sequence). The CDR3 extends over 13 amino acids. V shed 8 bases and J 9 bases; nucleotides not matched to a gene: 12. CDR3 residues: CASALEGRVAQYF. The CDR3 DNA reads TGTGCCAGCGCGTTAGAGGGGAGGGTGGCCCAGTACTTC.

The genes are TRBV27 and TRBJ2-3; a possible D gene is TRBD1 (5 bases). There are 16 residues in the CDR3. Germline CDR1 reads MNHEY; CDR2 reads SMNVEV (reference sequence). With 6 bases removed from V and 0 bases from J, the gap between germline ends came to 16 bases. The CDR3 loop reads CASRPDRPPSTDTQYF. As DNA, the CDR3 is TGTGCCAGCAGACCTGACAGACCCCCTAGCACAGATACGCAGTATTTT.

This chain uses TRBV28 with TRBJ2-5; TRBD2 might be the D (6 bases). Trimming removed 6 bases from V and 7 bases from J, with 30 bases in between. Germline CDR1 and CDR2: MDHEN and SYDVKM. CDR3 length: 18 amino acids. CDR3 sequence: CASRPRRFLVAALGTQYF. As DNA, the CDR3 is TGTGCCAGCAGACCAAGACGTTTTTTGGTAGCGGCCTTGGGGACCCAGTACTTC.

In this sample, this clone turned up a few times. V usage is TRBV19 and J usage is TRBJ2-3, with a weak D call TRBD2 (6 bases). CDR3 length equals 15 residues. V dropped 4 bases and J dropped 2 bases, with 13 bases sitting between them. Germline V gives CDR1 LNHDA, CDR2 SQIVND (reference sequence). CDR3 coding DNA: TGTGCCAGTAGTAACCGGGAGCAAAACACAGATACGCAGTATTTT. Translated: CASSNREQNTDTQYF.

This chain uses TRBV4-2 with TRBJ2-4; TRBD2 agrees at 8 bases. Germline V lookup: CDR1 LGHNA, CDR2 YNFKEQ. This CDR3 comprises 18 residues. The J segment lost 6 bases and the V segment lost 1 base, leaving 14 bases of the junction unmatched. As DNA, the CDR3 is TGTGCCAGCAGCCAAGTTGCATCGGGAGGGGATTTATTAAACATTCAGTACTTC. Translation gives CASSQVASGGDLLNIQYF.

V gene TRBV6-5 combines with J gene TRBJ1-1; 7 nucleotides line up with TRBD1. The V gene end was trimmed by 2 bases and the J gene end by 4 bases; junction bases not matched to a gene: 4. The CDR3 has 14 residues. The germline CDR1 and CDR2 sequences are MNHEY and SVGAGI. This CDR3 reads CASSYKDRVTEAFF. The DNA for the CDR3 is TGTGCCAGCAGTTACAAAGACAGGGTCACTGAAGCTTTCTTT.

The genes are TRBV18 and TRBJ2-1; 13 nucleotides align to TRBD2. Losses at the gene ends were 3 bases for V and 6 bases for J; bases not matched to a gene: 5. The length of the CDR3 is 16 residues. CDR1 and CDR2 (germline): KGHSH, LQKENI. CDR3 coding DNA: TGTGCCAGCTCACCTAGACGGACTAGCGGGAGCAATGAGCAGTTCTTC. Translated, it gives CASSPRRTSGSNEQFF.

The chain employs TRBV7-9 and TRBJ1-1; 12 bases are shared with TRBD1. Germline assignment: CDR1 SEHNR and CDR2 FQNEAQ (reference sequence). The V and J ends lost 5 bases and 11 bases, in that order; junction bases with no gene match: 9. The CDR3 consists of 14 residues. CDR3: CASSPPGQGARAFF. The CDR3, as DNA: TGTGCCAGCAGCCCCCCGGGACAGGGGGCTCGGGCTTTCTTT.

The V gene is TRBV29-1, the J gene TRBJ1-1, with 10 bases that match TRBD1. In germline, CDR1 is SQVTM, CDR2 ANQGSEA. The CDR3 covers 12 residues. Trimming at V came to 7 bases and at J to 6 bases, leaving 5 bases not matched to a gene. CDR3 region: CSGLTGGSEAFF. DNA of the CDR3: TGCAGCGGGTTGACAGGGGGCTCTGAAGCTTTCTTT.

The rearrangement uses TRBV5-1 and TRBJ2-3, with D hard to call. Germline CDR1 is SGHRS and CDR2 is YFSETQ. The CDR3 has 13 amino acids. Trimming left V 4 bases short and J 3 bases short, with 9 bases between. CDR3 nucleotides: TGCGCCAGCAGCATCGAACTGACAGATACGCAGTATTTT. Encoded protein: CASSIELTDTQYF.

Regarding this clone: A junction boundary mismatches the germline segment, possibly from a read error. This sequence joins TRBV6-7 and TRBJ1-4, with 7 bases aligning to TRBD1. TRBV6-7 is given ORF status, its function remaining uncertain. CDR3 length: 14 amino acids. In DNA, the CDR3 is TGTGCCAGCAGTTACTGGGACAGCACCCTCAGGCCTGTTTTT. It specifies CASSYWDSTLRPVF.

This rearrangement joins TRBV4-2 to TRBJ1-2; D ambiguous. The CDR3 extends over 15 amino acids. In germline, CDR1 is LGHNA, CDR2 YNFKEQ. V lost 3 bases, J lost 5 bases, and 16 bases lay in between. The CDR3 nucleotides read TGTGCCAGCAGCCATGCCTTGGTGGGCGATTATGGCTACACCTTC. It yields the protein CASSHALVGDYGYTF.

The gene calls are TRBV2 and TRBJ2-5; weak D call: TRBD2 (7 bases). CDR3 length: 16 residues. Germline V gene data show CDR1 as SNHLY and CDR2 as FYNNEI. V dropped 2 bases and J dropped 5 bases, with 18 bases sitting between them. CDR3 DNA: TGTGCCAGCAGTGAATACCTACCACAGGGAGGGGAGACCCAGTACTTC. Protein product: CASSEYLPQGGETQYF.

The V call is TRBV10-2, the J call TRBJ1-6; D is perhaps TRBD1 (6 bases). V was shortened by 4 bases and J by 2 bases, with 12 bases between the two germline ends. Germline V lookup: CDR1 WSHSY, CDR2 SAAADI. CDR3 length: 16 residues. The CDR3 is CASSAPQGTYNSPLHF. The CDR3 bases are TGCGCCAGCAGTGCCCCGCAGGGGACCTATAATTCACCCCTCCACTTT.

The chain employs TRBV7-8 and TRBJ1-1, with TRBD1 identical over 7 bases. The V gene end was trimmed by 2 bases and the J gene end by 0 bases; junction bases not matched to a gene: 3. CDR1 and CDR2 (germline): SGHVS, FQNEAQ. CDR3 length: 15 residues. CDR3 DNA sequence: TGTGCCAGCAGCTTACAGGGGGATTTGAACACTGAAGCTTTCTTT. Translating it yields CASSLQGDLNTEAFF.

The chain joins TRBV7-2 to TRBJ1-5; a weak D match, TRBD1 (5 bases). V was shortened by 5 bases and J by 3 bases, with 17 bases between the two germline ends. The CDR3 loop spans 16 amino acids. Germline V gives CDR1 SGHTA, CDR2 FQGNSA. The CDR3 DNA reads TGTGCCAGCAGCCGCACCCGGGGGGGAATCAATCAGCCCCAGCATTTT. It translates to CASSRTRGGINQPQHF. Filled out from reference TRBV7-2 and TRBJ1-5, the complete variable domain reads GAGVSQSPSNKVTEKGKDVELRCDPISGHTALYWYRQSLGQGLEFLIYFQGNSAPDKSGLPSDRFSAERTGGSVSTLTIQRTQQEDSAVYLCASSRTRGGINQPQHFGDGTRLSIL.

V usage is TRBV6-6 and J usage is TRBJ1-2, with no clear D. Germline V gene sequence: CDR1 MNHNY, CDR2 SVGAGI (reference sequence). Trimming removed 5 bases at V and 7 bases at J, with 14 bases between. The CDR3 spans 13 residues. CDR3 DNA sequence: TGTGCCAGCAGTCCCTGGGGAGGAGGTGGCTACACCTTC. Its protein is CASSPWGGGGYTF.

J is TRBJ2-7 and V is TRBV2; the match to TRBD1 covers 8 bases. The CDR3 has 12 residues. The germline V gene has CDR1 SNHLY and CDR2 FYNNEI. V was pared by 6 bases and J by 5 bases, with 3 bases of the junction left unmatched. In nucleotides, the CDR3 is TGTGCCAGCAGCGTGACAGGGGACGAGCAGTACTTC. Its translation: CASSVTGDEQYF.

This clone was counted a few times. The chain employs TRBV4-1 and TRBJ2-1; 7 nucleotides agree with TRBD2. CDR3 length equals 16 residues. Germline lookup yields CDR1 MGHRA and CDR2 YSYEKL. Trimming cost V 1 base and J 0 bases; bases outside gene matches: 3. CDR3 DNA: TGCGCCAGCAGCCAAGGGTTAGCGGGCTCCTACAATGAGCAGTTCTTC. This codes for CASSQGLAGSYNEQFF.

The chain couples TRBV4-1 to TRBJ1-2; 7 bases agree with TRBD1. V trimming: 3 bases; J trimming: 3 bases; junction bases outside the gene matches: 7. The V gene's germline CDR1 is MGHRA and CDR2 YSYEKL. This CDR3 spans 15 amino acids. The CDR3 DNA is TGCGCCAGCAGCCAGCTTAGGGACAGCGACTATGGCTACACCTTC. Translation gives CASSQLRDSDYGYTF.

The chain employs TRBV5-1 and TRBJ2-5; tentatively, D is TRBD2 (5 bases). Germline V CDR1 and CDR2: SGHRS, YFSETQ. V lost 6 bases and J lost 4, with 22 bases in between. The CDR3 spans 16 residues. In DNA, the CDR3 is TGCGCCAGCACCGTAAGAGGGAGAGGGAGAGGAGAGACCCAGTACTTC. It yields the protein CASTVRGRGRGETQYF.